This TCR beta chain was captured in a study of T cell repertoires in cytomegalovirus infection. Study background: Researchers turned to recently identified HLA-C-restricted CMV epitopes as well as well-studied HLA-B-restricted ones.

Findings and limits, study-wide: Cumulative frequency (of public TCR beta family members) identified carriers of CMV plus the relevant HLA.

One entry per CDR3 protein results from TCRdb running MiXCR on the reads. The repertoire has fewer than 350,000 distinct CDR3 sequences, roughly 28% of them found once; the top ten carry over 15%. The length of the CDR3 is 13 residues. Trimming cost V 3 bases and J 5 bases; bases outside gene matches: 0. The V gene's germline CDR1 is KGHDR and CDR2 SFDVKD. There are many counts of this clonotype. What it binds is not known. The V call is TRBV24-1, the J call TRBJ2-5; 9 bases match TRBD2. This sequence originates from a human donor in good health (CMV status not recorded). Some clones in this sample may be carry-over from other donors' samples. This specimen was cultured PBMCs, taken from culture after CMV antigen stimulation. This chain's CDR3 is CATSDSGGETQYF. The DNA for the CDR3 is TGTGCCACCAGTGATAGCGGGGGGGAGACCCAGTACTTC.